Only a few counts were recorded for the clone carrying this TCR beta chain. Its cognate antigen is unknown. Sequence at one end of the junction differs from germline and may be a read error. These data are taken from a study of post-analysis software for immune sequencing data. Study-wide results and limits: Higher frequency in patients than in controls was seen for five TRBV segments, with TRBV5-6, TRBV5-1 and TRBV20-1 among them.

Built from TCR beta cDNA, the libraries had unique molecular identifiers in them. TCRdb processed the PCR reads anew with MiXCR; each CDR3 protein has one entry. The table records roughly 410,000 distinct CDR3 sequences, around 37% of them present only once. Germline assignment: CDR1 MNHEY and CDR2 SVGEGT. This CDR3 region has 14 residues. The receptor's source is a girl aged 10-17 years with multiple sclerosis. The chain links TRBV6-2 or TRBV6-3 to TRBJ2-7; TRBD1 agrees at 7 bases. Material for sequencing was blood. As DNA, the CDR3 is TGTGCCAGCAGAAGGACAGGACGATCCTCCGAGCAGTACTTC. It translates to CASRRTGRSSEQYF.